This TCR beta chain was recorded in a study of blood T cell repertoires in COVID-19 (dated by TCRdb to the early 2020s). A note on the overall study: Samples covering the acute and convalescent phases of COVID-19 were provided by collaborators in the United States, Italy and Spain. A freely available public database, intended as a resource for researchers studying the immune response to SARS-CoV-2, is where the repertoires were released. Where available, HLA class I and class II types were obtained from metadata supplied by the sample provider rather than from assay-based typing. The sample metadata nearly always contained a de-identified subject ID, COVID-19 status, age in years and sex. The samples were drawn from the first 160 participants of the ongoing ImmuneRACE study and from 1,254 subjects provided by 6 global collaborators. The material from the prospective study consisted of cDNA or gDNA derived from T cells, B-cell-depleted T cells, or PBMCs. The dataset comprised deeply sampled blood TCRbeta repertoires from subjects exposed to, actively infected with, or recovered from COVID-19.

Broad study findings and their caveats: How much clinical and demographic metadata was included differed by source and by participant, and the metadata was provided uncurated.

The collaborating institutions used their own protocols to collect whole blood in K2EDTA tubes. For TCRbeta analysis, collaborators shipped samples as frozen whole blood, isolated PBMCs, or DNA extracted from either of those sample types. The immunoSEQ Assay, a bias-controlled multiplex PCR, was used to amplify TCRbeta CDR3 regions from genomic DNA. Under the source paper's analysis protocol: Within the assay, amplification of reference gene primers was used to estimate how many nucleated cells each sample contained. To quantify the absolute abundance of each unique TCRbeta CDR3 rearrangement, sequence reads were collapsed and filtered. For each sample, productive Simpson clonality was calculated by taking the square root of Simpson's diversity index across productive rearrangements. TCRdb holds this immuneACCESS table with in-frame rearrangements only. Some clones are missing; in checked studies, unresolved V genes explain under half, and the rest has no known cause. V, J and clone size are those of that table, while D and trimming were read from the DNA. This sample comprises about 110,000 clones, 70% to 90% of them detected only once. The top ten constitute 0.95% to 1.3% of the sample.

From V the trimming removes 0 bases and from J it removes 2 bases, while the gene matches leave 5 bases of the junction unaccounted for. The germline V gene yields KGHDR for CDR1 and SFDVKD for CDR2. The CDR3 runs 17 amino acids, cysteine and phenylalanine included. Only CDR3 DNA is held: 51 bases, read in frame from base 1. A remark on this clone: Its antigen specificity is not known. The record has no base qualities; no much larger clone is one base away.

Recombination linked TRBV24-1 to TRBJ2-1; 8 central bases correspond to TRBD1. The sample was peripheral blood. The TCR sequence derives from a human donor in a cohort sampled during active COVID-19. The CDR3 has the sequence CATSDLDRGKAYNEQFF. Read as DNA, the sequence is TGTGCCACCAGTGATTTGGACAGGGGAAAAGCCTACAATGAGCAGTTCTTC.